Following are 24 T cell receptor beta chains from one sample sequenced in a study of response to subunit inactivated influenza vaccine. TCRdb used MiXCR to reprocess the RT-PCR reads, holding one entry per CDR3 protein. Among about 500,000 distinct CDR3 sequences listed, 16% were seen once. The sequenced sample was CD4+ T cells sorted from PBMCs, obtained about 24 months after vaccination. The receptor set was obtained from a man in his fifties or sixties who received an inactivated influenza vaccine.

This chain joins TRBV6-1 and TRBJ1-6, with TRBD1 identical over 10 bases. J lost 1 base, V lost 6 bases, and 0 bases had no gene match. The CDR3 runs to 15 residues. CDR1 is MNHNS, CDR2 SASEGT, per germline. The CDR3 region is CASRGQGSYNSPLHF. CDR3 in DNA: TGTGCCAGCAGGGGACAGGGGTCCTATAATTCACCCCTCCACTTT.

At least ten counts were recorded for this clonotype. The CDR3 protein is CASSLRASLMYEQYF. Written as DNA, the CDR3 is TGTGCCAGCAGCCTTCGGGCTAGTCTCATGTACGAGCAGTACTTC. The V and J genes are TRBV7-2 and TRBJ2-7, with D uncertain. The CDR3 totals 15 residues. The V gene's germline CDR1 is SGHTA and CDR2 FQGNSA. Trimming left V 5 bases short and J 4 bases short, with 18 bases between.

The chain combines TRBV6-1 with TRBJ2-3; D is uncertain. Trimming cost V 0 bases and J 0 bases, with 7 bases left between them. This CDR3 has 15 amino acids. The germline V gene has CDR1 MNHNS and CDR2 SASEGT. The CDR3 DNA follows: TGTGCCAGCAGTGAAGCCGGCTCTAGCACAGATACGCAGTATTTT. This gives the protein CASSEAGSSTDTQYF.

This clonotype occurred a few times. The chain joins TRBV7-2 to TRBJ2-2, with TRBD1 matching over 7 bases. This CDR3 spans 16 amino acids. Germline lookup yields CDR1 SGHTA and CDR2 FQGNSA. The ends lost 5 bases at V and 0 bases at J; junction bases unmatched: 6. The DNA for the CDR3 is TGTGCCAGCAGCCGGACAGGACCCGCGAACACCGGGGAGCTGTTTTTT. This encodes CASSRTGPANTGELFF.

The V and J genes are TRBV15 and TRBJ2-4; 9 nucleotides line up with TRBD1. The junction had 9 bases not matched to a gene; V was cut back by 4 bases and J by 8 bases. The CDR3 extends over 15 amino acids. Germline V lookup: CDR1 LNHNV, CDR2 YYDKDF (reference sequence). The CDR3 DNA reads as TGTGCCACCAGCACCTCCGGGACAGGGTTTGACATTCAGTACTTC. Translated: CATSTSGTGFDIQYF.

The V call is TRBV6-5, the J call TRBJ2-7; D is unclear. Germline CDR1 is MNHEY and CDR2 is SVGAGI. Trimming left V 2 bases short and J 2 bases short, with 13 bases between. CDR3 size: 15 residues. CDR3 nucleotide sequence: TGTGCCAGCAGTTACAGGGCAGGTAGCCCCTACGAGCAGTACTTC. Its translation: CASSYRAGSPYEQYF.

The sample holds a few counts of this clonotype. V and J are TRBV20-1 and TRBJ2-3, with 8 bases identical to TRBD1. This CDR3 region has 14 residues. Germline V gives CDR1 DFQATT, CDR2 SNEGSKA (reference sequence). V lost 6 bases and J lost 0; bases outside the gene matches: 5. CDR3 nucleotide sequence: TGCAGTGCAGTCGGGACAGGAAGCACAGATACGCAGTATTTT. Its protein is CSAVGTGSTDTQYF.

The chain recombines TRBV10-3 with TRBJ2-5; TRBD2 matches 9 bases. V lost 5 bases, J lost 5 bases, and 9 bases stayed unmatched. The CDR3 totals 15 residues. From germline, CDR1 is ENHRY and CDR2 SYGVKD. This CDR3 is CAISTSSGDRETQYF. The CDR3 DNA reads TGTGCCATCAGTACGTCTAGCGGGGACCGGGAGACCCAGTACTTC.

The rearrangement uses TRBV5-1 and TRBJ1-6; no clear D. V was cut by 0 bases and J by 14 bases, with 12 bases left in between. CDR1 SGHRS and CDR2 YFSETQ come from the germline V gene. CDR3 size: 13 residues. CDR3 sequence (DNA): TGCGCCAGCAGCTTGGTTGGGGAAGGTGCCCTCCACTTT. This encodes CASSLVGEGALHF.

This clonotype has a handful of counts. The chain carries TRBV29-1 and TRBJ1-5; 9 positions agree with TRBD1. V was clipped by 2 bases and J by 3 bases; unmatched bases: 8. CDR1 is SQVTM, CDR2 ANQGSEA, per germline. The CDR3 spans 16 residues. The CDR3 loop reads CSVEFNTGGYNQPQHF. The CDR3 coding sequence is TGCAGCGTTGAATTCAACACAGGGGGCTACAATCAGCCCCAGCATTTT.

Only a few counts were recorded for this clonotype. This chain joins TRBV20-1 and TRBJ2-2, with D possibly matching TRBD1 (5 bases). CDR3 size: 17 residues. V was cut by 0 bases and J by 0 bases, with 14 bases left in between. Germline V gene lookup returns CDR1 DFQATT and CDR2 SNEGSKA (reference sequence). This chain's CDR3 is CSARDNKKQANTGELFF. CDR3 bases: TGCAGTGCTAGAGATAACAAGAAACAGGCGAACACCGGGGAGCTGTTTTTT.

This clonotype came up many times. The CDR3 DNA follows: TGTGCCAGCACCGGACTAGGAACCGGAGGGGATACGCAGTATTTT. Protein product: CASTGLGTGGDTQYF. The V call is TRBV6-1, the J call TRBJ2-3; 7 bases fit TRBD2. V lost 7 bases, J lost 6 bases, and 13 bases stayed unmatched. CDR1 and CDR2 (germline): MNHNS, SASEGT. This CDR3 has 15 residues.

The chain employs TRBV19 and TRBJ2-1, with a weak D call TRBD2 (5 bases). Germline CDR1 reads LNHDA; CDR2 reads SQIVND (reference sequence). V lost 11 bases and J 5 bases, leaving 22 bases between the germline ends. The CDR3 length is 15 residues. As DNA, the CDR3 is TGTGCCTCCGGGCGGGTAGCAACGTCCAACAATGAGCAGTTCTTC. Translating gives CASGRVATSNNEQFF. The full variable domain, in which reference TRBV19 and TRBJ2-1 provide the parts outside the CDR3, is DGGITQSPKYLFRKEGQNVTLSCEQNLNHDAMYWYRQDPGQGLRLIYYSQIVNDFQKGDIAEGYSVSREKKESFPLTVTSAQKNPTAFYLCASGRVATSNNEQFFGPGTRLTVL.

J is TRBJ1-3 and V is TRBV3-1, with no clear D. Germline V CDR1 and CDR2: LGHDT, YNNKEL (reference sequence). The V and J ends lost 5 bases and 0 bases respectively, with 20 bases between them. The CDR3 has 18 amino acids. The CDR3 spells CASSGAKGSVNSGNTIYF. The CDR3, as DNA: TGTGCCAGCAGCGGTGCTAAGGGCAGCGTCAACTCTGGAAACACCATATATTTT.

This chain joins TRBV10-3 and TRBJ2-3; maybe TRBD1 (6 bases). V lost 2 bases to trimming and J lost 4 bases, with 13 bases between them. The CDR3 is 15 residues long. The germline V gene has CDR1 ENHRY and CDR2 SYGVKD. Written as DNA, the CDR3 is TGTGCCATCAGTGAGACAGGGAATAGAGCAGATACGCAGTATTTT. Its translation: CAISETGNRADTQYF.

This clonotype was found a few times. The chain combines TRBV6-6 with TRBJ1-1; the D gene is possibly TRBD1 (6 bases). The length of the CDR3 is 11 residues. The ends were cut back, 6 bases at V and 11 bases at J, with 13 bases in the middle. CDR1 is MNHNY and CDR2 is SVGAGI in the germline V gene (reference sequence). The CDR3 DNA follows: TGTGCCAGCAGCCTCACAGGGTCGGCTTTCTTT. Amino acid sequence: CASSLTGSAFF.

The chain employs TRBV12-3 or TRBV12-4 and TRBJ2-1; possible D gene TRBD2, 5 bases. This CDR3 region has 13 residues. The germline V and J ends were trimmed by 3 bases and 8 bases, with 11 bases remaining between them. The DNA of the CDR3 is TGTGCCAGCAGTTTGTGGGAGAAGTATGAGCAGTTCTTC. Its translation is CASSLWEKYEQFF.

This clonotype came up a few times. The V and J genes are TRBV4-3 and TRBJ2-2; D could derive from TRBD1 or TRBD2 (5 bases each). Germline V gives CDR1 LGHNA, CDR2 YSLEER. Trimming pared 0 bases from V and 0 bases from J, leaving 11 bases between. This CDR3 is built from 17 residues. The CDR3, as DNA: TGCGCCAGCAGCCAAGAATACGGGGCCGCGAACACCGGGGAGCTGTTTTTT. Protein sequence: CASSQEYGAANTGELFF.

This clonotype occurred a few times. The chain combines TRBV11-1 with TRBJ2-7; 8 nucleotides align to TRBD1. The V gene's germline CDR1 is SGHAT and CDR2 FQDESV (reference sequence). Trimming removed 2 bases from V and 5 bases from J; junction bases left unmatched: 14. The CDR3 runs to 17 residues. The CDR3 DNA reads TGTGCCAGCAGCTTACCAACTTGGAGACAGGGGATCCACGAGCAGTACTTC. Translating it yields CASSLPTWRQGIHEQYF.

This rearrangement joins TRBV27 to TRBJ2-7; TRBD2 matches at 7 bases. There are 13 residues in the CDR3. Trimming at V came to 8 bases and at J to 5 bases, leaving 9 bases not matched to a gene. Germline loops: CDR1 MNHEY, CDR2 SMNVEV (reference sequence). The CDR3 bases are TGTGCCAGCCGTCGACTAGCTGGCGACGAGCAGTACTTC. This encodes CASRRLAGDEQYF.

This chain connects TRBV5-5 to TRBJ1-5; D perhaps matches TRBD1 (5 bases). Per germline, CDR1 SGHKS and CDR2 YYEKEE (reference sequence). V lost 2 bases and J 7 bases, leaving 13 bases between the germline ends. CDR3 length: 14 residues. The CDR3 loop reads CASSLPGPGQPQHF. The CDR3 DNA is TGTGCCAGCAGCTTACCGGGACCTGGACAGCCCCAGCATTTT.

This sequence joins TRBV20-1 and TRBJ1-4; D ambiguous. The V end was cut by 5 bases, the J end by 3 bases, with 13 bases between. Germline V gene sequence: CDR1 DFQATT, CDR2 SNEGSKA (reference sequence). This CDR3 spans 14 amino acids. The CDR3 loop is CSAGPEYSNEKLFF. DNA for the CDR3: TGCAGTGCTGGTCCTGAGTACTCTAATGAAAAACTGTTTTTT.

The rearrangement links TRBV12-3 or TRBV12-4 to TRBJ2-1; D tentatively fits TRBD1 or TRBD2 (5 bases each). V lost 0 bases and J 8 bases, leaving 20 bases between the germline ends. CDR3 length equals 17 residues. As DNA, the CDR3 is TGTGCCAGCAGTTTAGCGCTGGGGGTTAAGGGGAAATATGAGCAGTTCTTC. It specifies CASSLALGVKGKYEQFF.

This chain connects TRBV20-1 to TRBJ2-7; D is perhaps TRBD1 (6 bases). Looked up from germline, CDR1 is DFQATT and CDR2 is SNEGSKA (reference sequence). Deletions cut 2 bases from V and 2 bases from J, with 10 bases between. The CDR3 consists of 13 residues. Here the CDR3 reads CSARFPGAYEQYF. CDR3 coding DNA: TGCAGTGCTAGATTCCCAGGGGCCTACGAGCAGTACTTC.